The rows below give T cell receptor beta chains drawn from one sample of a study of regulatory T cells in long-lasting Graves disease. TCRdb fed the multiplex PCR reads into MiXCR, producing one record per CDR3 protein. Counted here are hundreds of thousands of distinct CDR3 sequences, about 15% occurring once; the ten biggest clones make up 18%. The same specimen was also included in a second study, on T cells in Graves' hyperthyroidism and ophthalmopathy.

The sequencing here drew on peripheral blood mononuclear cells (PBMCs), taken at new diagnosis, from a patient treated with antithyroid drugs. Receptors were obtained from a woman aged 25-40 years with Graves disease. Each CDR3 is given with its conserved first and last residue. The D gene is left open where the match is weak. The size field is filled for only some rows; it gives once, few, many or a size class.

clone_size	v_call	d_call	cdr3_length	j_call	cdr3_aa
NA	TRBV30	NA	15	TRBJ1-5	CAWSASAGGGQPQHF
NA	TRBV6-2/TRBV6-3	NA	15	TRBJ2-3	CASSERRLEVDTQYF
many	TRBV29-1	NA	12	TRBJ2-7	CSASPDTYEQYF
NA	TRBV7-9	TRBD2	16	TRBJ2-2	CASSPPSGISTGELFF
few	TRBV3-1	TRBD2	14	TRBJ2-7	CASSQEGGWREQYF
few	TRBV20-1	TRBD2	13	TRBJ2-7	CSVTMSGNYEQYF
many	TRBV28	NA	13	TRBJ2-2	CASSFVTAGELFF
few	TRBV7-9	NA	12	TRBJ1-2	CASSLNYYGYTF
many	TRBV28	NA	14	TRBJ1-5	CASEWGNSNQPQHF
NA	TRBV5-5	NA	14	TRBJ1-2	CASSLSGEYYGYTF
NA	TRBV20-1	NA	16	TRBJ2-2	CSARSRLQAGSGELFF